These 15 T cell receptor beta chains were all obtained from the same sample, sequenced in a study of human T cells and chemical hapten exposure. TCRdb reprocessed the RACE reads via MiXCR and lists one record per CDR3 protein. This repertoire shows 100,000 or so distinct CDR3 sequences, less than 45% found once; its top ten account for around 2.8%. Time point meaning: patch test 3, about 24 weeks after DPC sensitization. The treatment here: therapeutic diphenylcyclopropenone sensitization with weekly scalp DPC. The sample was whole blood, taken in connection with sensitization to the hapten diphenylcyclopropenone (DPC). The receptors were sampled from a man aged 35 to 55 with alopecia areata. Some clones in this sample may be carry-over from other donors' samples.

For the CDR3, the DNA is TGTGCCAGCTCACTGTCTAGCGGGCCCGGATTCAATGAGCAGTTCTTC. Translating gives CASSLSSGPGFNEQFF. This chain connects TRBV18 to TRBJ2-1, with 8 bases aligning to TRBD2. The CDR3 totals 16 residues. The germline V gene encodes CDR1 KGHSH and CDR2 LQKENI. V lost 4 bases and J lost 6; bases outside the gene matches: 11.

The V gene is TRBV7-2, the J gene TRBJ2-3; 8 bases match TRBD1. The length of the CDR3 is 15 residues. Germline V gene data show CDR1 as SGHTA and CDR2 as FQGNSA. The trim removed 1 base at V and 4 bases at J, leaving 4 bases unmatched. CDR3 region: CASSLGDRYPDTQYF. In DNA, the CDR3 is TGTGCCAGCAGCTTAGGGGACAGGTATCCAGATACGCAGTATTTT.

In this sample, this clonotype turned up a few times. The chain employs TRBV4-2 and TRBJ2-4; weak D call: TRBD2 (5 bases). V lost 2 bases and J lost 7, with 21 bases in between. CDR1 and CDR2 (germline): LGHNA, YNFKEQ. The CDR3 loop spans 17 amino acids. The CDR3 nucleotides are TGTGCCAGCAGCCAAACCGGTAGCCGGAGGACGGAGAACATTCAGTACTTC. Translation gives CASSQTGSRRTENIQYF.

V and J are TRBV5-5 and TRBJ2-1, with TRBD2 matching 7 bases. The germline V gene has CDR1 SGHKS and CDR2 YYEKEE (reference sequence). Germline trimming cut 4 bases from V and 3 bases from J; bases unmatched to any gene: 7. This CDR3 contains 15 residues. The CDR3 reads CASSQASGVYNEQFF. The CDR3 DNA sequence: TGTGCCAGCAGCCAGGCTAGCGGAGTCTACAATGAGCAGTTCTTC.

This clonotype came up a few times. The chain is built from TRBV20-1 and TRBJ2-3, with 10 bases aligning to TRBD2. Germline V gene sequence: CDR1 DFQATT, CDR2 SNEGSKA (reference sequence). V gave up 0 bases and J gave up 14 bases; unmatched junction bases: 2. This CDR3 contains 11 residues. CDR3 amino acids: CSAREGTSVYF. The CDR3 region has the DNA TGCAGTGCTAGAGAGGGGACTAGCGTGTATTTT.

CDR3: CASSTEGNTEAFF. CDR3 bases: TGTGCCAGCTCAACGGAGGGGAACACTGAAGCTTTCTTT. The rearrangement joins TRBV18 to TRBJ1-1; D gene unclear. Germline V gene sequence: CDR1 KGHSH, CDR2 LQKENI. The CDR3 covers 13 residues. Trimming left V 5 bases short and J 1 base short, with 8 bases between.

V is TRBV12-3 or TRBV12-4 and J is TRBJ2-7, with D unresolved. Between the trimmed V and J ends, which lost 6 bases and 4 bases, there was a span of 7 bases. The CDR3 is 11 amino acids. The chain's CDR3 is CASSPRYEQYV. CDR3 nucleotide sequence: TGTGCCAGCAGCCCAAGATACGAGCAGTACGTC.

The chain joins TRBV10-3 to TRBJ2-1; 10 bases line up with TRBD1. The CDR3 is made up of 15 amino acids. V lost 4 bases and J lost 6; bases outside the gene matches: 6. Germline CDR1 ENHRY, CDR2 SYGVKD. The CDR3 bases are TGTGCCATCAGTGGTTGGACAGGGGGTAGCAATGAGCAGTTCTTC. Translated, it gives CAISGWTGGSNEQFF.

V gene TRBV29-1 combines with J gene TRBJ2-1, with 8 bases matching TRBD1. Losses at the gene ends were 4 bases for V and 6 bases for J; bases not matched to a gene: 5. Looked up from germline, CDR1 is SQVTM and CDR2 is ANQGSEA. The CDR3 extends over 13 amino acids. The DNA for the CDR3 is TGCAGCGTTGTGGGGACAGGAGGCAATGAGCAGTTCTTC. It specifies CSVVGTGGNEQFF.

The CDR3 loop is CASSFPGADTQYF. CDR3 in DNA: TGTGCCAGCAGCTTTCCCGGAGCCGATACGCAGTATTTT. The chain employs TRBV5-5 and TRBJ2-3; D is uncertain. V was cut by 2 bases and J by 6 bases, with 10 bases left in between. This CDR3 contains 13 residues. Germline values: CDR1 SGHKS, CDR2 YYEKEE (reference sequence).

V is TRBV5-1 and J is TRBJ2-7; either TRBD1 or TRBD2 may fit D (6 bases each). CDR3 size: 15 residues. Germline lookup yields CDR1 SGHRS and CDR2 YFSETQ. Trimming took off 5 bases at V and 7 bases at J, with 22 bases between the two ends. DNA for the CDR3: TGCGCCAGCAGTTTTCCCGGGACACGGAGGGGGGAGCAGTACGTC. It yields the protein CASSFPGTRRGEQYV.

This clonotype was picked up a small number of times. This chain joins TRBV5-1 and TRBJ2-7, with D maybe TRBD2 (7 bases). The CDR3 is made up of 15 amino acids. Germline CDR1 SGHRS, CDR2 YFSETQ. V was trimmed by 0 bases and J by 3 bases, leaving 13 bases between them. The chain's CDR3 is CASSLAAGEGYEQYF. DNA for the CDR3: TGCGCCAGCAGCTTGGCCGCAGGGGAGGGCTACGAGCAGTACTTC.

This chain connects TRBV5-6 to TRBJ1-5, with 9 positions matching TRBD1. Germline V gene data show CDR1 as SGHDT and CDR2 as YYEEEE. Trimming at V came to 1 base and at J to 4 bases, leaving 6 bases not matched to a gene. This CDR3 is 16 amino acids long. This CDR3 reads CASSLHGTGTNQPQHF. The CDR3, as DNA: TGTGCCAGCAGCTTGCATGGGACAGGGACAAATCAGCCCCAGCATTTT.

This chain uses TRBV20-1 with TRBJ2-3, with D possibly being TRBD1 (7 bases). The CDR3 consists of 16 residues. Germline CDR1 DFQATT, CDR2 SNEGSKA (reference sequence). Trimming pared 0 bases from V and 1 base from J, leaving 14 bases between. The CDR3 spells CSARDLSRGGTDTQYF. For the CDR3, the DNA is TGCAGTGCTAGAGATCTGAGCAGGGGGGGCACAGATACGCAGTATTTT.

The chain recombines TRBV4-2 with TRBJ1-5; D remains ambiguous. The V and J ends lost 0 bases and 1 base respectively, with 1 base between them. This CDR3 is built from 13 residues. The germline gives CDR1 LGHNA, CDR2 YNFKEQ. The CDR3 coding sequence is TGTGCCAGCAGCCAAGACAGCAATCAGCCCCAGCATTTT. Protein sequence: CASSQDSNQPQHF.